This TCR beta chain was captured by sequencing in a study of beta chain features in type 1 diabetes. Background on the study: Taken together, all samples contributed 107,917,701 examined sorted cells.

Study-level results: Patients' naive, central memory and regulatory TCRB repertoires appeared more alike than those of healthy donors. When VDJ junctions were examined, type 1 diabetes patients showed fewer insertions and more deletions. For Type 1 diabetes patients, all four CD4+ subsets carried TCRB CDR3s that were moderately but significantly shorter.

The authors obtained over 98% purity in all sorted populations. As every portion of the isolated RNA was reverse transcribed, the sequencing read expressed TCRB transcripts. This table comes from immunoSEQ multiplex PCR, and its TCRdb copy is limited to in-frame clones, with some not included. The sample shows roughly 730,000 clones, 10% to 15% of them seen only once. Of note for this clone: Its antigen remains unknown.

The V gene's germline CDR1 is KGHSH and CDR2 LQKENI. CDR3 length: 11 residues. With 6 bases removed from V and 5 bases from J, the gap between germline ends came to 6 bases. This chain joins TRBV18 and TRBJ2-3, with no clear D. This receptor was taken from a man aged 18 to 30 with type 1 diabetes. The sequencing input was naive CD4+ T cells from blood. CDR3 loop: CASSQLDTQYF. DNA for the CDR3: TGTGCCAGCTCCCAATTAGATACGCAGTATTTT.